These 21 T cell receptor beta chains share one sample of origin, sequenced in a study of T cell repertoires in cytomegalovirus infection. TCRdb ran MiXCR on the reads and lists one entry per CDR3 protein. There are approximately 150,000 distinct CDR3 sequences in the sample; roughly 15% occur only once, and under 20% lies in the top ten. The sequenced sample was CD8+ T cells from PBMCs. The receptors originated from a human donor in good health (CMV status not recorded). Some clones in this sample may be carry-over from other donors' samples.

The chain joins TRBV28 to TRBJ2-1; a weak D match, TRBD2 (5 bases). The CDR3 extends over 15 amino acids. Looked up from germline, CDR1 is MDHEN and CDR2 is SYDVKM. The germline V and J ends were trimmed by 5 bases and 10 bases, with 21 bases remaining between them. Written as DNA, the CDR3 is TGTGCCAGCAGTCTCGATATCCCGAGGGAAGACGAGCAGTTCTTC. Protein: CASSLDIPREDEQFF.

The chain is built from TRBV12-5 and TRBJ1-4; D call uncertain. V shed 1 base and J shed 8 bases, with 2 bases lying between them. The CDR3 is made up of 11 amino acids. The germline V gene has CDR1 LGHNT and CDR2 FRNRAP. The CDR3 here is CASGLGEKLFF. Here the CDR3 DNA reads TGTGCTAGTGGTTTGGGCGAAAAACTGTTTTTT.

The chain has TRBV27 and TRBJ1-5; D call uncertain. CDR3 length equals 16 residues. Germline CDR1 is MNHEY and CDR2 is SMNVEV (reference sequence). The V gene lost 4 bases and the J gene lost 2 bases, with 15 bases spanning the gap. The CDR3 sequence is CASSSRTTRGNQPQHF. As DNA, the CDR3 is TGTGCCAGCAGTTCGAGGACGACCCGGGGCAATCAGCCCCAGCATTTT.

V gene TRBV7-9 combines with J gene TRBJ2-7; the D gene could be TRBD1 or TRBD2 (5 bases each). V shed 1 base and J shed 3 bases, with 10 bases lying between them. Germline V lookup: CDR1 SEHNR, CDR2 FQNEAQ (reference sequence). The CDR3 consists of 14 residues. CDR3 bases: TGTGCCAGCAGCTTAGTCGGGGCCTACTACGAGCAGTACTTC. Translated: CASSLVGAYYEQYF. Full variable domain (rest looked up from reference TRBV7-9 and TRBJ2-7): DTGVSQNPRHKITKRGQNVTFRCDPISEHNRLYWYRQTLGQGPEFLTYFQNEAQLEKSRLLSDRFSAERPKGSFSTLEIQRTEQGDSAMYLCASSLVGAYYEQYFGPGTRLTVT.

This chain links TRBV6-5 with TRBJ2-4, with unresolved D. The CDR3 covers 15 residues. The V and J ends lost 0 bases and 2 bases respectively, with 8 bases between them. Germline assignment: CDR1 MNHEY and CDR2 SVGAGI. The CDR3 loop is CASSYSERSKNIQYF. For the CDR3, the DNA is TGTGCCAGCAGTTACTCAGAGCGATCCAAAAACATTCAGTACTTC.

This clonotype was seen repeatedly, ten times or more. CDR3 residues: CASSRRSLNEQFF. CDR3 in DNA: TGTGCCAGCAGCCGTCGGTCCTTGAATGAGCAGTTCTTC. The chain uses TRBV14 and TRBJ2-1, with D uncertain. V was pared by 4 bases and J by 7 bases, with 11 bases between. In germline, CDR1 is SGHDN, CDR2 FVKESK. The CDR3 length is 13 residues.

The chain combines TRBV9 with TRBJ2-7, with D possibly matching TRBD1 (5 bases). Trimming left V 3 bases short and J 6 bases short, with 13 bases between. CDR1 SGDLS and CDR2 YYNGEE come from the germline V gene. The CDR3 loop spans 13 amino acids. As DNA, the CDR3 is TGTGCCAGCAGCGCGGCCCAGGGCTCCGAGCAGTACTTC. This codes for CASSAAQGSEQYF.

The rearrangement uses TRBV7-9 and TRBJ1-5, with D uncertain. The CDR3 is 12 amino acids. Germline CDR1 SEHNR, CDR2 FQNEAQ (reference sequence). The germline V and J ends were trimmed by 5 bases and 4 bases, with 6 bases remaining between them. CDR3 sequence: CASSADNQPQHF. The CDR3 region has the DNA TGTGCCAGCAGCGCAGATAATCAGCCCCAGCATTTT.

The CDR3 protein is CASSLGQTGGAEAFF. The CDR3 region has the DNA TGTGCCAGCAGTTTAGGACAAACAGGCGGGGCTGAAGCTTTCTTT. This chain uses TRBV27 with TRBJ1-1; a possible D gene is TRBD1 (5 bases). Germline loops: CDR1 MNHEY, CDR2 SMNVEV (reference sequence). This CDR3 comprises 15 residues. The V gene lost 2 bases and the J gene lost 6 bases, with 16 bases spanning the gap.

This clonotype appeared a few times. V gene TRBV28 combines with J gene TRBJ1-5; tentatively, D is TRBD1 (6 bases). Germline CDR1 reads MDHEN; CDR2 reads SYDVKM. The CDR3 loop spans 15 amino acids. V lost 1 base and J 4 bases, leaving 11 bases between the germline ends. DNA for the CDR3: TGTGCCAGCAGTTTATTAGGGGGTCGGAATCAGCCCCAGCATTTT. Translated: CASSLLGGRNQPQHF. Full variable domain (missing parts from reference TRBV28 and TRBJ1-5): DVKVTQSSRYLVKRTGEKVFLECVQDMDHENMFWYRQDPGLGLRLIYFSYDVKMKEKGDIPEGYSVSREKKERFSLILESASTNQTSMYLCASSLLGGRNQPQHFGDGTRLSIL.

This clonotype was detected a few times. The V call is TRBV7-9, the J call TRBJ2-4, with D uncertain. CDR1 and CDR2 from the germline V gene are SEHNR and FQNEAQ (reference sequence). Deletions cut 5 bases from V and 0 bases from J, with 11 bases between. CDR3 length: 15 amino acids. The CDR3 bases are TGTGCCAGCAGCGAGGACGGTGGAGCCAAAAACATTCAGTACTTC. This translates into CASSEDGGAKNIQYF.

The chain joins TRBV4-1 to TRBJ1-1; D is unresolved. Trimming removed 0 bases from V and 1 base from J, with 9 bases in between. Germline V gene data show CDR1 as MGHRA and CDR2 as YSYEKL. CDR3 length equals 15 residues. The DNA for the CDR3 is TGCGCCAGCAGCCAAGATAGACCACCGAACACTGAAGCTTTCTTT. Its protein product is CASSQDRPPNTEAFF.

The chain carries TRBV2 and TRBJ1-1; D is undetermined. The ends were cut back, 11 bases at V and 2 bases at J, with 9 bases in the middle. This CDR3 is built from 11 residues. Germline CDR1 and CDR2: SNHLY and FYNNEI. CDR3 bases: TGTGCCTGCGTCGGAAACACTGAAGCTTTCTTT. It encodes CACVGNTEAFF.

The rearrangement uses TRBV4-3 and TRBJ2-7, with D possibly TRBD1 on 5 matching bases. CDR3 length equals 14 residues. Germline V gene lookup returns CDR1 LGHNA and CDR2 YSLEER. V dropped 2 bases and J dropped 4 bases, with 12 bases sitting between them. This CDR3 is CASSQMSQGYEQYF. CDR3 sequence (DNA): TGCGCCAGCAGCCAAATGTCCCAGGGTTACGAGCAGTACTTC.

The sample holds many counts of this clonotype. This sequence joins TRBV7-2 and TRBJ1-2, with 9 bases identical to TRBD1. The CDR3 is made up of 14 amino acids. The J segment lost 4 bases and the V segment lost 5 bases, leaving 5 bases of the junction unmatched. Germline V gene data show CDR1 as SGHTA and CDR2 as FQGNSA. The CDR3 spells CASSPTGGGYGYTF. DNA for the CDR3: TGTGCCAGCAGCCCGACAGGGGGGGGCTATGGCTACACCTTC.

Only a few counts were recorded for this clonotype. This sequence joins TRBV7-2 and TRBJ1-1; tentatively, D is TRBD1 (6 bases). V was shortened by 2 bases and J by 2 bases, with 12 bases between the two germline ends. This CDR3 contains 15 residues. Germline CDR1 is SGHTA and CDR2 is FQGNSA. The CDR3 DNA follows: TGTGCCAGCAGCTTATTTGGGACATACAACACTGAAGCTTTCTTT. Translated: CASSLFGTYNTEAFF.

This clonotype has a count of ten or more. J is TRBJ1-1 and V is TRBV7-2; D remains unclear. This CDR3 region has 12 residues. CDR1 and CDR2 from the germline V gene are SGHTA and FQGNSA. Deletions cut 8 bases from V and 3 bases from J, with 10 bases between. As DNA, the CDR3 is TGTGCCAGCTCATGGGAGTACACTGAAGCTTTCTTT. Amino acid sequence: CASSWEYTEAFF. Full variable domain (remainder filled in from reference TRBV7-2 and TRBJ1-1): GAGVSQSPSNKVTEKGKDVELRCDPISGHTALYWYRQSLGQGLEFLIYFQGNSAPDKSGLPSDRFSAERTGGSVSTLTIQRTQQEDSAVYLCASSWEYTEAFFGQGTRLTVV.

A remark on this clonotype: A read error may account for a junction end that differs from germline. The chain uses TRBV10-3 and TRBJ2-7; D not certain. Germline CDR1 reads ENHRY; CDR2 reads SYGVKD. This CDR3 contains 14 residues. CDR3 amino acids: CAIGDRDKAYEQYF. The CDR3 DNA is TGTGCCATCGGTGACCGAGACAAAGCCTACGAGCAGTACTTC.

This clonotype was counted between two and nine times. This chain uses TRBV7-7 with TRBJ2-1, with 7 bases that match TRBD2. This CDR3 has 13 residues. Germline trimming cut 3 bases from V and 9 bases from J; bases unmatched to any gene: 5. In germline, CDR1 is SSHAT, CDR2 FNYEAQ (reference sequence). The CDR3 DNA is TGTGCCAGCAGCTTCACTAGCGTGAGTGAGCAGTTCTTC. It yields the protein CASSFTSVSEQFF.

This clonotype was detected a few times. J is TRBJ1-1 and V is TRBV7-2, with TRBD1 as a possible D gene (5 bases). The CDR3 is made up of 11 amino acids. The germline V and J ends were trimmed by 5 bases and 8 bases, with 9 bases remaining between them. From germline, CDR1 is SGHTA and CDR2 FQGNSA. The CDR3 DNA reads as TGTGCCAGCAGCATAAACAGGGAAGCTTTCTTT. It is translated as CASSINREAFF.

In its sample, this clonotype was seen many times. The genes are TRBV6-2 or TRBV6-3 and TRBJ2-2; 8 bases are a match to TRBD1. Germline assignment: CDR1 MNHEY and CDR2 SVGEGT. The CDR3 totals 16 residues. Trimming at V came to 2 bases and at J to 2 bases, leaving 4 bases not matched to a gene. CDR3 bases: TGTGCCAGCAGTTACCCAGGGGGCCCAAACACCGGGGAGCTGTTTTTT. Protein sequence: CASSYPGGPNTGELFF.